The clone carrying this TCR beta chain was counted only a few times. Antigen unknown. The Oncomine TCR Beta short-read assay generated sequence data from the DNA of cultured CD4+ T cells. MiXCR was run by TCRdb on the PCR reads, yielding one entry per CDR3 protein. In the table there are 5,000 or so distinct CDR3 sequences, around 40% of which are singletons. The source of the sample is a study of vaccination and CD4 T cells after COVID-19. Germline CDR1 is MNHEY and CDR2 is SVGAGI. With V trimmed by 4 bases and J by 4 bases, 21 bases remained unmatched. The CDR3 has 19 amino acids. Overall study findings and caveats: Spike mono-reactivity applied to 304 of 307 vaccine-specific clones detected in convalescent patients. Median SARS-CoV-2-reactive clonotypes rose from roughly 22 to 38, not significantly.

Described treatment: roughly 11-day PBMC culture with coronavirus spike peptide pools or control peptides (ViraFEST assay). One should note that the unexposed donor's CD4+ T cells were collected before the COVID-19 pandemic (2011-2018). The J gene is TRBJ1-1, the V gene TRBV6-5; 7 nucleotides line up with TRBD1. The sequenced sample consisted of CD4+ T cells from blood, cultured in vitro. The clonotype originates from a human donor in good health. The CDR3 spells CASSSLTGPGGFGPTEAFF. In DNA, the CDR3 is TGTGCCAGCAGTTCACTGACAGGGCCAGGGGGTTTTGGGCCCACTGAAGCTTTCTTT.